The 19 T cell receptor beta chains presented below share a single source sample, sequenced in a study of T-cell reconstitution after alpha-beta-depleted transplantation in children. The authors prepared the TCRbeta library with unique molecular identifiers. TCRdb itself ran the PCR reads through MiXCR, one entry per CDR3 protein. The data hold about 610,000 distinct CDR3 sequences, with over 9.5% observed a single time. Specimen: PBMCs from the stem cell graft donor, collected from the stem cell graft. These receptors originate from a human donor who donated a stem cell graft to a child with acute myeloid leukemia.

This chain links TRBV20-1 with TRBJ2-1; 12 nucleotides align to TRBD2. This CDR3 has 14 amino acids. Trimming removed 6 bases from V and 8 bases from J; junction bases left unmatched: 8. CDR1 is DFQATT, CDR2 SNEGSKA, per germline (reference sequence). The CDR3 nucleotides read TGCAGTGCCCCGATACTAGCGGGAGGACATGAGCAGTTCTTC. Its translation: CSAPILAGGHEQFF.

The rearrangement uses TRBV20-1 and TRBJ2-1, with 11 bases lining up with TRBD2. The germline V gene has CDR1 DFQATT and CDR2 SNEGSKA (reference sequence). The J segment lost 0 bases and the V segment lost 2 bases, leaving 6 bases of the junction unmatched. The CDR3 is made up of 17 amino acids. DNA of the CDR3: TGCAGTGCTAGACAGCTAGCGGGAGGCGGCTCCTACAATGAGCAGTTCTTC. It yields the protein CSARQLAGGGSYNEQFF.

V and J are TRBV10-3 and TRBJ2-2, with 11 bases aligning to TRBD1. CDR1 ENHRY and CDR2 SYGVKD come from the germline V gene. Trimming took 2 bases from V and 6 from J; bases not matched to a gene: 8. The CDR3 is 17 amino acids. The CDR3 here is CAISEPGGQGAAGELFF. The CDR3 bases are TGTGCCATCAGTGAGCCCGGAGGACAGGGGGCAGCCGGGGAGCTGTTTTTT.

This clonotype was observed at least ten times. CDR3 in DNA: TGCAGTGCTAGACACTTAAGCGGGTTCGGCGGGGAGCTGTTTTTT. It specifies CSARHLSGFGGELFF. This chain joins TRBV20-1 and TRBJ2-2, with a tentative D call TRBD2 (6 bases). The length of the CDR3 is 15 residues. Between the trimmed V and J ends, which lost 2 bases and 7 bases, there was a span of 17 bases. Germline V lookup: CDR1 DFQATT, CDR2 SNEGSKA (reference sequence).

This clonotype was counted ten times or more. The chain is built from TRBV27 and TRBJ2-6, with D uncertain. CDR1 is MNHEY, CDR2 SMNVEV, per germline (reference sequence). The CDR3 extends over 17 amino acids. The V gene lost 2 bases and the J gene lost 2 bases, with 13 bases spanning the gap. The CDR3, as DNA: TGTGCCAGCAGTTTACCCCGTGCGGTTGCTGGGGCCAACGTCCTGACTTTC. Its protein product is CASSLPRAVAGANVLTF.

Only a few counts were recorded for this clonotype. The chain has TRBV15 and TRBJ2-1, with TRBD1 as a possible D gene (6 bases). Trimming shortened V by 3 bases and J by 5 bases, and 14 bases separated the two germline ends. The germline gives CDR1 LNHNV, CDR2 YYDKDF (reference sequence). The length of the CDR3 is 15 residues. This CDR3 is CATSSSDRLDNEQFF. The CDR3 DNA reads TGTGCCACCAGCAGTTCGGACAGACTGGACAATGAGCAGTTCTTC.

This clonotype has a handful of counts. This chain links TRBV12-3 or TRBV12-4 with TRBJ2-7; D might be TRBD1 or TRBD2, each matching 6 bases. Trimming cost V 4 bases and J 4 bases, with 14 bases left between them. The CDR3 has 14 amino acids. The CDR3 spells CASSSKGGQYEQYF. Here the CDR3 DNA reads TGTGCCAGCAGTTCAAAGGGGGGCCAATACGAGCAGTACTTC.

This clonotype has at least ten counts. The chain couples TRBV18 to TRBJ1-6; 8 nucleotides line up with TRBD1. The CDR3 contains 14 residues. Germline assignment: CDR1 KGHSH and CDR2 LQKENI. Trimming at V came to 3 bases and at J to 10 bases, leaving 5 bases not matched to a gene. CDR3 nucleotides: TGTGCCAGCTCACCGACAGGGGTAGTGTCACCCCTCCACTTT. This encodes CASSPTGVVSPLHF.

The chain joins TRBV29-1 to TRBJ1-2; D possibly corresponds to TRBD1 (6 bases). CDR1 and CDR2 (germline): SQVTM, ANQGSEA. V was trimmed by 7 bases and J by 1 base, leaving 16 bases between them. The length of the CDR3 is 14 residues. CDR3 nucleotide sequence: TGCAGCGCACTCCCGACAGGATTTAACTATGGCTACACCTTC. Translating gives CSALPTGFNYGYTF.

The chain recombines TRBV6-2 or TRBV6-3 with TRBJ2-7, with a weak D call TRBD2 (7 bases). Trimming took off 7 bases at V and 2 bases at J, with 21 bases between the two ends. There are 16 residues in the CDR3. Per germline, CDR1 MNHEY and CDR2 SVGEGT. The CDR3 sequence: CASTKGVSGLPYEQYF. The CDR3 DNA sequence: TGTGCCAGCACCAAGGGGGTTAGCGGGCTTCCCTACGAGCAGTACTTC.

V is TRBV2 and J is TRBJ1-5; 12 positions match TRBD1. The V and J ends lost 6 bases and 7 bases, in that order; junction bases with no gene match: 7. CDR3 size: 15 residues. The germline CDR1 and CDR2 sequences are SNHLY and FYNNEI. The CDR3, as DNA: TGTGCCAGCAGCGGGGGGACAGGGGGCAGGCAGCCCCAGCATTTT. This sequence encodes CASSGGTGGRQPQHF.

A few counts support this clonotype. The gene calls are TRBV29-1 and TRBJ1-4; D is uncertain. V lost 3 bases and J lost 10, with 9 bases in between. The CDR3 covers 11 residues. CDR1 is SQVTM and CDR2 is ANQGSEA in the germline V gene. This CDR3 is CSVDERGKLFF. In DNA form, the CDR3 reads TGCAGCGTTGATGAAAGAGGAAAACTGTTTTTT.

J is TRBJ2-5 and V is TRBV28; 8 bases are shared with TRBD1. CDR3 length: 15 residues. Germline CDR1 reads MDHEN; CDR2 reads SYDVKM. J lost 3 bases, V lost 3 bases, and 6 bases had no gene match. The CDR3 DNA sequence: TGTGCCAGCAGTTTGGGGACAGGATATGAAGAGACCCAGTACTTC. Protein: CASSLGTGYEETQYF.

In this sample, this clonotype turned up many times. The J gene is TRBJ2-6, the V gene TRBV12-3 or TRBV12-4; 9 bases match TRBD1. V was pared by 5 bases and J by 2 bases, with 4 bases of the junction left unmatched. This CDR3 has 16 residues. The CDR3 loop reads CASSRHRGPGANVLTF. CDR3 coding DNA: TGTGCCAGCAGTCGACACAGGGGGCCTGGGGCCAACGTCCTGACTTTC.

This clonotype occurred a few times. The rearrangement uses TRBV20-1 and TRBJ2-2; D uncertain. This CDR3 region has 13 residues. V lost 1 base and J lost 6, with 9 bases in between. Germline CDR1 DFQATT, CDR2 SNEGSKA (reference sequence). CDR3 coding DNA: TGCAGTGCTAGAGCATTTTCTCCCGGGGAGCTGTTTTTT. As protein: CSARAFSPGELFF.

This clonotype was counted between two and nine times. This chain joins TRBV4-3 and TRBJ2-7; 11 bases map to TRBD1. Germline values: CDR1 LGHNA, CDR2 YSLEER. V trimming: 4 bases; J trimming: 3 bases; junction bases outside the gene matches: 5. The CDR3 length is 15 residues. The CDR3 protein is CASSRGQGDIYEQYF. The CDR3 region has the DNA TGCGCCAGCAGCCGGGGACAGGGGGATATCTACGAGCAGTACTTC.

The gene calls are TRBV28 and TRBJ1-1; TRBD1 matches 9 bases. The CDR3 totals 17 residues. V lost 8 bases, J lost 5 bases, and 18 bases stayed unmatched. Germline V gene lookup returns CDR1 MDHEN and CDR2 SYDVKM. CDR3 sequence: CASGYLPGQGSRTEAFF. CDR3 coding DNA: TGTGCCAGCGGGTATTTGCCGGGACAGGGCTCGAGGACTGAAGCTTTCTTT.

This clonotype occurred many times. The rearrangement joins TRBV6-5 to TRBJ1-5; no firm D call. The CDR3 runs 15 residues. Between the trimmed V and J ends, which lost 7 bases and 0 bases, there was a span of 13 bases. The germline V gene encodes CDR1 MNHEY and CDR2 SVGAGI. The CDR3 region has the DNA TGTGCCAGCATACGGGCCGGTGATAGCAATCAGCCCCAGCATTTT. Protein: CASIRAGDSNQPQHF.

This clonotype was picked up many times. The rearrangement links TRBV7-9 to TRBJ1-1, with D maybe TRBD1 (6 bases). Germline values: CDR1 SEHNR, CDR2 FQNEAQ (reference sequence). This CDR3 has 15 residues. Trimming took 1 base from V and 4 from J, leaving 13 bases between them. The CDR3 DNA is TGTGCCAGCAGCTTAGAAGGCCCCAGGGGCACTGAAGCTTTCTTT. Translating it yields CASSLEGPRGTEAFF.